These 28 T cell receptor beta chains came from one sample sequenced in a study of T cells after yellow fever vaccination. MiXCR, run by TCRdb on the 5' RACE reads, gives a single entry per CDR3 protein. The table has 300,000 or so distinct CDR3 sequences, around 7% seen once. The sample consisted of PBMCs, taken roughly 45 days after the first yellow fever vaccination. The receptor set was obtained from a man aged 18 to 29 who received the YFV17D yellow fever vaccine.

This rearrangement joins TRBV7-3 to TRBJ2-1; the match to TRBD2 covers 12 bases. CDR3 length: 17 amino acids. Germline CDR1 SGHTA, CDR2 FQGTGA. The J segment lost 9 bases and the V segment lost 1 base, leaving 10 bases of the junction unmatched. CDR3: CASSLNPWASGGGEQFF. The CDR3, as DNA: TGTGCCAGCAGCTTAAATCCATGGGCTAGCGGGGGGGGTGAGCAGTTCTTC.

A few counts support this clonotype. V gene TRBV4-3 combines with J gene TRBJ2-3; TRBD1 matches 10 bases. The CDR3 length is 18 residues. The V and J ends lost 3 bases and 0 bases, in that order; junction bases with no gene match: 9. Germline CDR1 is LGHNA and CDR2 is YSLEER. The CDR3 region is CASSHGDRGRTSTDTQYF. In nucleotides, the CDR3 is TGCGCCAGCAGCCACGGAGACAGGGGGCGGACCAGCACAGATACGCAGTATTTT.

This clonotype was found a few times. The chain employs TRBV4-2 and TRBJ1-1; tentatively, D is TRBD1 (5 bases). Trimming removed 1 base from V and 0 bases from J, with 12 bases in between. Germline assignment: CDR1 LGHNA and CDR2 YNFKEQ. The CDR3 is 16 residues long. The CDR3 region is CASSQGQLGMNTEAFF. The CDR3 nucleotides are TGTGCCAGCAGCCAAGGACAGCTAGGGATGAACACTGAAGCTTTCTTT.

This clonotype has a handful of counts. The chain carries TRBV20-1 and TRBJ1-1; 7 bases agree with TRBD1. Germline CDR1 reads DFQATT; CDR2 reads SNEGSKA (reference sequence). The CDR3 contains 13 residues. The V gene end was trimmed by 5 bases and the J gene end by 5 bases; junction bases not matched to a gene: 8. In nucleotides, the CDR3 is TGCAGTGCTCACGACAGGGTATCTACTGAAGCTTTCTTT. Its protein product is CSAHDRVSTEAFF.

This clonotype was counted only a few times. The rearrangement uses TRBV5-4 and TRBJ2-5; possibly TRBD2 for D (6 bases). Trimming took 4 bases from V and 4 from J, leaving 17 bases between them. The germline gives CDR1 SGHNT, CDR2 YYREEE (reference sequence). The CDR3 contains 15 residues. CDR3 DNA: TGTGCCAGCAGCCCGGGACTGCCGCGAGGAGAGACCCAGTACTTC. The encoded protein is CASSPGLPRGETQYF.

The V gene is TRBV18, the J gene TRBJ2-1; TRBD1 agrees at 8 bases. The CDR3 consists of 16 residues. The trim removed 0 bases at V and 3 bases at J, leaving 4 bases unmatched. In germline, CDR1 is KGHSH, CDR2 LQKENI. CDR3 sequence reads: CASSPPAGGGYNEQFF. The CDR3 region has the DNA TGTGCCAGCTCACCACCGGCAGGGGGCGGCTACAATGAGCAGTTCTTC.

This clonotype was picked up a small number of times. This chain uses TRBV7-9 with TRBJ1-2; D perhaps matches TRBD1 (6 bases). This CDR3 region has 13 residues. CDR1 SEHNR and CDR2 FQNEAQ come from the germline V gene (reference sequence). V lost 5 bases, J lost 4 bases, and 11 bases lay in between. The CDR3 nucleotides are TGTGCCAGCAGCCCCAGGGGAATCTATGGCTACACCTTC. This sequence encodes CASSPRGIYGYTF.

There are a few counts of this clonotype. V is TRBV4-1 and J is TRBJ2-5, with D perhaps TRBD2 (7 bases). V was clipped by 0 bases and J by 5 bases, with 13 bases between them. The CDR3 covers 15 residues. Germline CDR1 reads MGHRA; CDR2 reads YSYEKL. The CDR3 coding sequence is TGCGCCAGCAGCCAAGACGGGGGGCGCAGGGAGACCCAGTACTTC. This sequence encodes CASSQDGGRRETQYF.

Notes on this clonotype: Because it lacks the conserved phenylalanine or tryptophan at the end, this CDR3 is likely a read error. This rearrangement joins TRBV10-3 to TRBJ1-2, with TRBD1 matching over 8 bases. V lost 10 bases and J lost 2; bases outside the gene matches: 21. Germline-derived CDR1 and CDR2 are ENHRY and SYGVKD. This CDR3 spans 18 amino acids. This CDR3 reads CATRGGGGQATSNYGYTI. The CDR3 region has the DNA TGTGCCACCAGGGGAGGCGGGGGACAGGCCACCTCCAACTATGGCTACACCATC.

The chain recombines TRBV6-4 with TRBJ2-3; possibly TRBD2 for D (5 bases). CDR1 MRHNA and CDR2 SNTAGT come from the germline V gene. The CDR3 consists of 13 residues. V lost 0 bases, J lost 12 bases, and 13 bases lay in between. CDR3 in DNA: TGTGCCAGCAGTGACTCGGGTAGCGTGATACAGTATTTT. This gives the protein CASSDSGSVIQYF.

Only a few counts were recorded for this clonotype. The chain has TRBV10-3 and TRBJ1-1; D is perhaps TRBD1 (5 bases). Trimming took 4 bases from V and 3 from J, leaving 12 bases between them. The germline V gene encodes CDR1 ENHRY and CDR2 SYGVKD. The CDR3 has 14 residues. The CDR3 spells CAISGWGRDTEAFF. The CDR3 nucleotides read TGTGCCATCAGTGGCTGGGGGAGGGACACTGAAGCTTTCTTT.

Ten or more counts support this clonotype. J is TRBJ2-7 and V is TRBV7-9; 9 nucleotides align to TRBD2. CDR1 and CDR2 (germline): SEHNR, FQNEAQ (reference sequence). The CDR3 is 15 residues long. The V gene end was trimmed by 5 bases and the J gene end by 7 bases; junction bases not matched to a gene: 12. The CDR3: CASSPSSGGLREQYF. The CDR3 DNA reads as TGTGCCAGCAGCCCTTCGAGCGGGGGGCTACGGGAGCAGTACTTC.

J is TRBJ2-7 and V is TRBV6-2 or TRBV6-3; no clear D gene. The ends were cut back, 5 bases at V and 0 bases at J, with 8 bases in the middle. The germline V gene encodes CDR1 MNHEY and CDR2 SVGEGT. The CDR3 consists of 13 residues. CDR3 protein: CASSPTSSYEQYV. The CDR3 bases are TGTGCCAGCAGTCCGACGAGCTCCTACGAGCAGTACGTC.

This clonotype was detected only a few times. DNA of the CDR3: TGCAGTGCTAGACAGGGGTTCCTTGGCTACACCTTC. This sequence encodes CSARQGFLGYTF. This sequence joins TRBV20-1 and TRBJ1-2; perhaps TRBD1 as D (6 bases). There are 12 residues in the CDR3. CDR1 DFQATT and CDR2 SNEGSKA come from the germline V gene (reference sequence). V was shortened by 2 bases and J by 7 bases, with 11 bases between the two germline ends.

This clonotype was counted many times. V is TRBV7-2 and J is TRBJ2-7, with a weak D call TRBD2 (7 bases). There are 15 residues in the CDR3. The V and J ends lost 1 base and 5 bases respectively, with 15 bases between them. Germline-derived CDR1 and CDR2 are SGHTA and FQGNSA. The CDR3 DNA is TGTGCCAGCAGCTTAGGGGGGCGGGGGACGAACGAGCAGTACTTC. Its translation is CASSLGGRGTNEQYF.

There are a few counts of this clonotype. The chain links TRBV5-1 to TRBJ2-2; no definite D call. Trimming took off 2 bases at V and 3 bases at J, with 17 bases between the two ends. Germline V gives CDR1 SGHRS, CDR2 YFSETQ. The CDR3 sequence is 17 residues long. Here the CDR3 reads CASSFGKGNTYTGELFF. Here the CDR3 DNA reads TGCGCCAGCAGCTTCGGTAAAGGGAACACTTACACCGGGGAGCTGTTTTTT.

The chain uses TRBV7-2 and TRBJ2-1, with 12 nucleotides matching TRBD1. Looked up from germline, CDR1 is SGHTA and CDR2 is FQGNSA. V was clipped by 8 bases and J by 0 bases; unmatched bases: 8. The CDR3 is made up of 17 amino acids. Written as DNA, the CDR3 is TGTGCCAGCGCCGGGACAGGGGGCCTCAGCTCCTACAATGAGCAGTTCTTC. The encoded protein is CASAGTGGLSSYNEQFF. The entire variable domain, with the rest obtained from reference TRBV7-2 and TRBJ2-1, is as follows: GAGVSQSPSNKVTEKGKDVELRCDPISGHTALYWYRQSLGQGLEFLIYFQGNSAPDKSGLPSDRFSAERTGGSVSTLTIQRTQQEDSAVYLCASAGTGGLSSYNEQFFGPGTRLTVL.

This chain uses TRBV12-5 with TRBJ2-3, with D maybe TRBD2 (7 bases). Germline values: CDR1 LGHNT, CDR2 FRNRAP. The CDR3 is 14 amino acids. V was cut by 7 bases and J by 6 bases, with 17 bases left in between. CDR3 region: CASALGGAGDTQYF. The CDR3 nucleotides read TGTGCTAGTGCCTTAGGGGGGGCCGGGGATACGCAGTATTTT.

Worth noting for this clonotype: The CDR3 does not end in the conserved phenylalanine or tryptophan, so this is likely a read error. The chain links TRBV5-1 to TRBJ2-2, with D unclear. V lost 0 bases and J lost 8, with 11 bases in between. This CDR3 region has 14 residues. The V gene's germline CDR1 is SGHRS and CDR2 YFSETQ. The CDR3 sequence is CASSLGQLDGELFC. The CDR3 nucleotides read TGCGCCAGCAGCTTGGGGCAGCTTGATGGGGAGCTGTTTTGT.

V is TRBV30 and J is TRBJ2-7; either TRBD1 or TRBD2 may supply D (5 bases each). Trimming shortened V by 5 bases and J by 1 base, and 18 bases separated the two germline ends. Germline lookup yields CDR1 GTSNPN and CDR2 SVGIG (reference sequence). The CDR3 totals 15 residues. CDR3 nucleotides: TGTGCCTGGGAGCCCGAGAGGGGTAGATCCTACGAGCAGTACTTC. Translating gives CAWEPERGRSYEQYF.

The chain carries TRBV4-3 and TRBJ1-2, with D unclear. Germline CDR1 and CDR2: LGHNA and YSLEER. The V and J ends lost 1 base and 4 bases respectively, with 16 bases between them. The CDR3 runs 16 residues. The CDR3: CASSQGTPGFSYGYTF. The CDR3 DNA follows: TGCGCCAGCAGCCAAGGGACCCCTGGATTCAGCTATGGCTACACCTTC.

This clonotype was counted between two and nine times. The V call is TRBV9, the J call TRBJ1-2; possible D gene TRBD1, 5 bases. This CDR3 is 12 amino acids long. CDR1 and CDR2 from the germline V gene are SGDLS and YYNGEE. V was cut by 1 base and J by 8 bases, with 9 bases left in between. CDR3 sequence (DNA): TGTGCCAGCAGCGTACAGGGTTGGGGCTACACCTTC. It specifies CASSVQGWGYTF.

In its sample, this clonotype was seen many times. This CDR3 is CAISESGGYYGYTF. DNA of the CDR3: TGTGCCATCAGTGAGTCGGGGGGATACTATGGCTACACCTTC. The chain combines TRBV10-3 with TRBJ1-2, with D perhaps matching TRBD1 (5 bases). The ends were cut back, 0 bases at V and 3 bases at J, with 8 bases in the middle. There are 14 residues in the CDR3. The germline CDR1 and CDR2 sequences are ENHRY and SYGVKD.

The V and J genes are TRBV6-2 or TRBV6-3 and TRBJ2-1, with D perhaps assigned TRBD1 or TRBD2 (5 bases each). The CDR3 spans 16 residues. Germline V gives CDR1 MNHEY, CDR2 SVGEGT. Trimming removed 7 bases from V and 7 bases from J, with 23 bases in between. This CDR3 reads CASNDDDGAGFNEQFF. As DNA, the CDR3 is TGTGCCAGCAACGACGACGACGGGGCTGGATTTAATGAGCAGTTCTTC.

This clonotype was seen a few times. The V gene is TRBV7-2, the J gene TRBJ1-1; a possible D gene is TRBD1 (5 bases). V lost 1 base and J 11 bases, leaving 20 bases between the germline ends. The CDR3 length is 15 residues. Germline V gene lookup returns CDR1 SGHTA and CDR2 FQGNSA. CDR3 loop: CASSLVGGRGIRAFF. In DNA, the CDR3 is TGTGCCAGCAGCTTAGTGGGGGGGAGAGGGATCCGGGCTTTCTTT.

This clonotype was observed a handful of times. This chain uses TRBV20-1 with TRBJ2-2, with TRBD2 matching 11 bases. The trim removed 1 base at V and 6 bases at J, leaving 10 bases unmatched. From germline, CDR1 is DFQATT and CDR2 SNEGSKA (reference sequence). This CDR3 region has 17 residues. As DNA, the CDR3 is TGCAGTGCTAGAGTCCTCGTTAGCGGGGGGGCCTCCGGGGAGCTGTTTTTT. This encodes CSARVLVSGGASGELFF.

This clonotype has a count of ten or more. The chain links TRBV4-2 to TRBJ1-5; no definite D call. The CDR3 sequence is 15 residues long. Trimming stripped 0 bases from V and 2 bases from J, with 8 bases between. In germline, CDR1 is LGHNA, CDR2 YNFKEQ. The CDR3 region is CASSQEPGRNQPQHF. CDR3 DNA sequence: TGTGCCAGCAGCCAAGAGCCGGGTCGCAATCAGCCCCAGCATTTT.

The CDR3 DNA reads TGTGCCAGCAGTTTAGCGGGACCGGGGGAGCAGTACTTC. It yields the protein CASSLAGPGEQYF. The chain has TRBV12-3 or TRBV12-4 and TRBJ2-7; D possibly matches TRBD1 or TRBD2 (5 bases each). The ends were cut back, 0 bases at V and 7 bases at J, with 10 bases in the middle. There are 13 residues in the CDR3.